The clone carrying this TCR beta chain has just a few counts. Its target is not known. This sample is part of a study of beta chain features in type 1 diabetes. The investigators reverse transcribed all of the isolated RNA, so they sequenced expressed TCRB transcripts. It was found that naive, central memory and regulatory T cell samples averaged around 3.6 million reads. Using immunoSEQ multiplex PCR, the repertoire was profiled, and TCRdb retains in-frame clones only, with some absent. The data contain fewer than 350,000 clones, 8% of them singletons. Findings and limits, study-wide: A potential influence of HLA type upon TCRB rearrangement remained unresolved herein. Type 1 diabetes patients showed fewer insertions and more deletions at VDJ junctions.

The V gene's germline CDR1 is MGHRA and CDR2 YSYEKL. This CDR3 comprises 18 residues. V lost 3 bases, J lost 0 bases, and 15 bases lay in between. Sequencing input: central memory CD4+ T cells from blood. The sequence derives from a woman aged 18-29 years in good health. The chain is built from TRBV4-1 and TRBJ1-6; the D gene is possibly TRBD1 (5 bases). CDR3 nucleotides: TGCGCCAGCAGCCAGGGTACAGGACCGAGCTCCTATAATTCACCCCTCCACTTT. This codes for CASSQGTGPSSYNSPLHF.